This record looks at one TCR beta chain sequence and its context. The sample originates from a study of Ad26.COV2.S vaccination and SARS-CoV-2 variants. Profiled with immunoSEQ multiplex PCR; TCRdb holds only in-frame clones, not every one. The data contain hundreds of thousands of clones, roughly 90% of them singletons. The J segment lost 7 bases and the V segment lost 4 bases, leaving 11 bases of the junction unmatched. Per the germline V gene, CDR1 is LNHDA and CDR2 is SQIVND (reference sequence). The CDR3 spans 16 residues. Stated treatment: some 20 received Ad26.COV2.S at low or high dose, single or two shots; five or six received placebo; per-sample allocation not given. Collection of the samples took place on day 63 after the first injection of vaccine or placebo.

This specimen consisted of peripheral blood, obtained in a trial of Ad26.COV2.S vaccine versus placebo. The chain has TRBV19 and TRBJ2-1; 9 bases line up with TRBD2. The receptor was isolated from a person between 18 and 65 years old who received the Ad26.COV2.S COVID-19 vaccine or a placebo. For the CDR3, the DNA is TGTGCCAGTAGTAGGGGAGCCAGCGGGGGGACAAATGAGCAGTTCTTC. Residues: CASSRGASGGTNEQFF.